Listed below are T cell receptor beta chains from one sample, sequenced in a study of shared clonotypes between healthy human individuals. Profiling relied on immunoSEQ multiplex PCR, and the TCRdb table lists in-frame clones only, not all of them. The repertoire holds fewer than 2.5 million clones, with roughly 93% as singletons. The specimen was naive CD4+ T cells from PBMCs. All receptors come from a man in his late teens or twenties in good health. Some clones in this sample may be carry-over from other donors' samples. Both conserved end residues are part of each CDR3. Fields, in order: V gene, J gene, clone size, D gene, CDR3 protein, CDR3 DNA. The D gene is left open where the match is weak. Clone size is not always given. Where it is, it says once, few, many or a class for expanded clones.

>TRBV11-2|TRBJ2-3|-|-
CASSLVPLLGTLDTQYF
TGTGCCAGCAGCTTAGTCCCACTTTTAGGGACTTTGGATACGCAGTATTTT
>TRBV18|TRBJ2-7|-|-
CASSPLNPFYEQYF
TGTGCCAGCTCACCATTAAACCCATTCTACGAGCAGTACTTC
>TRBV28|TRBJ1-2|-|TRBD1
CASSPAGQGFRGYTF
TGTGCCAGCAGTCCCGCGGGACAGGGCTTCCGCGGCTACACCTTC
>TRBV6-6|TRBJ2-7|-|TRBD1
CASSGQGRAEQYF
TGTGCCAGCAGTGGACAGGGACGGGCCGAGCAGTACTTC
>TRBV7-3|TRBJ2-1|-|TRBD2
CASSLIAGGPGEQFF
TGTGCCAGCAGCTTAATAGCGGGAGGTCCTGGTGAGCAGTTCTTC
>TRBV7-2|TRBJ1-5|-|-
CASSLVRSNQPQHF
TGTGCCAGCAGCTTAGTACGCAGCAATCAGCCCCAGCATTTT
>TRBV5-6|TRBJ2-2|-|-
CASSLRPEGSGELFF
TGTGCCAGCAGCTTGCGGCCGGAAGGGTCCGGGGAGCTGTTTTTT
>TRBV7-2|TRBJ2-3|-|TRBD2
CASSLDPAGVGTDTQYF
TGTGCCAGCAGCTTAGATCCGGCGGGAGTCGGCACAGATACGCAGTATTTT
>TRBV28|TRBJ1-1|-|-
CASRPPEATEAFF
TGTGCCAGCAGACCCCCAGAGGCCACTGAAGCTTTCTTT
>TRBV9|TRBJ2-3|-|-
CASSVSLDTQYF
TGTGCCAGCAGCGTCTCTCTGGATACGCAGTATTTT
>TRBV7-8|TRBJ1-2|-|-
CASSLDWRGEYGYTF
TGTGCCAGCAGCTTAGATTGGCGGGGCGAGTATGGCTACACCTTC
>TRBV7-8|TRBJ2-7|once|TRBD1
CASSTTPRGPHEQYF
TGTGCCAGCAGCACGACCCCCAGGGGGCCCCACGAGCAGTACTTC
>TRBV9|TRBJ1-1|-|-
CASSPRLVDTEAFF
TGTGCCAGCAGCCCTCGTCTGGTCGACACTGAAGCTTTCTTT
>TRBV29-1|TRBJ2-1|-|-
CSATRGSYNEQFF
TGCAGCGCCACACGCGGCAGCTACAATGAGCAGTTCTTC
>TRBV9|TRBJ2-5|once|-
CASSTDYQETQYF
TGTGCCAGCAGCACGGACTACCAAGAGACCCAGTACTTC
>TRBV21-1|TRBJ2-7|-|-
CASSPESAPGNEQYF
TGTGCCAGCAGCCCGGAATCGGCTCCGGGAAACGAGCAGTACTTC
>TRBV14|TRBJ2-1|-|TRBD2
CASSQGYGGLAGLINEQFF
TGTGCCAGCAGCCAAGGATATGGGGGGCTAGCGGGACTCATCAATGAGCAGTTCTTC
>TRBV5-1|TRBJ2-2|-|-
CASSLDPLGNTGELFF
TGCGCCAGCAGCTTGGACCCCCTTGGGAACACCGGGGAGCTGTTTTTT
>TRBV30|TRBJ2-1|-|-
CAWSWGNEQFF
TGTGCCTGGAGTTGGGGAAATGAGCAGTTCTTC
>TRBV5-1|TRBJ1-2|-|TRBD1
CASSYGQGASYGYTF
TGCGCCAGCAGCTATGGACAGGGGGCGAGCTATGGCTACACCTTC
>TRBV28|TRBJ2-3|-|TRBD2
CASHNSGRRTDTQYF
TGTGCCAGCCACAATAGCGGGAGGCGCACAGATACGCAGTATTTT
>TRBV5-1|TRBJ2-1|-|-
CASTGGGSALNEQFF
TGCGCCAGCACAGGGGGCGGGAGTGCCTTGAATGAGCAGTTCTTC
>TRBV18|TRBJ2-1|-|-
CASSPPKLVGDEQFF
TGTGCCAGCTCACCACCTAAGCTAGTCGGGGATGAGCAGTTCTTC
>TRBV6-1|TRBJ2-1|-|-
CASSAAGDTYNEQFF
TGTGCCAGCAGTGCGGCCGGGGATACCTACAATGAGCAGTTCTTC
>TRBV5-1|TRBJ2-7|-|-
CASSVQKGDEQYF
TGCGCCAGCAGCGTACAAAAGGGGGACGAGCAGTACTTC
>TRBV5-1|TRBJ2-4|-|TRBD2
CASSLGQSGTSSYIQYF
TGCGCCAGCAGCTTGGGACAGAGTGGGACTAGTAGCTACATTCAGTACTTC
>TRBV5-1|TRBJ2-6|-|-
CASSYQGPSSGANVLTF
TGCGCCAGCAGCTACCAGGGGCCAAGCTCTGGGGCCAACGTCCTGACTTTC
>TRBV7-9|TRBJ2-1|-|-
CASSSRRVSGLDEQFF
TGTGCCAGCAGCTCACGCCGGGTCAGCGGTTTGGATGAGCAGTTCTTC
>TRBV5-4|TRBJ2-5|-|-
CASSADSRETQYF
TGTGCCAGCAGCGCTGACAGTAGAGAGACCCAGTACTTC
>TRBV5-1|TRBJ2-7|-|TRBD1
CASSVGAIRDRGYEQYF
TGCGCCAGCAGCGTCGGAGCAATACGGGACAGGGGCTACGAGCAGTACTTC
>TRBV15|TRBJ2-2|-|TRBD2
CATSRGSGRVRNTGELFF
TGTGCCACCAGCAGAGGCAGCGGGAGGGTTAGGAACACCGGGGAGCTGTTTTTT
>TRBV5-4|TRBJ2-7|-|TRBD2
CASRPGGGGRALGNEQYF
TGTGCCAGCAGACCCGGAGGGGGCGGGAGGGCCTTGGGAAACGAGCAGTACTTC
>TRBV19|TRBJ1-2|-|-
CASTPGGYGYTF
TGTGCCAGTACCCCCGGGGGCTATGGCTACACCTTC